A selection of T cell receptor beta chains follows, all from one sample in a study of blood T cell repertoires in COVID-19. Sequencing was performed with immunoSEQ multiplex PCR; in TCRdb, only in-frame clones are kept and a portion is missing. The sample has tens of thousands of clones, around 79% seen once. The sequencing input was peripheral blood. These receptors all stem from a man aged 55-75 years with acute or convalescent COVID-19. Each CDR3 is given with its conserved first and last residue. The order of the fields is D gene, V gene, clone size, J gene, CDR3 protein, CDR3 DNA. The D gene is left open where the match is weak. Expanded clones get a size class; other rows say once, few or many, or leave the size out.

D: TRBD2; V: TRBV10-3; size: -; J: TRBJ2-4; CDR3: CAISAELLAGGTKNIQYF; DNA: TGTGCCATCAGTGCAGAACTCCTAGCGGGTGGAACCAAAAACATTCAGTACTTC
D: -; V: TRBV28; size: -; J: TRBJ1-2; CDR3: CASRADRTYGYTF; DNA: TGTGCCAGCAGGGCGGACAGAACCTATGGCTACACCTTC
D: TRBD2; V: TRBV5-1; size: -; J: TRBJ2-3; CDR3: CASSWNPLSSGFTDTQYF; DNA: TGCGCCAGCAGCTGGAACCCCCTGTCTAGCGGATTCACAGATACGCAGTATTTT
D: TRBD1; V: TRBV29-1; size: -; J: TRBJ1-1; CDR3: CSVQGGTEAFF; DNA: TGCAGCGTCCAGGGGGGCACTGAAGCTTTCTTT
D: -; V: TRBV2; size: -; J: TRBJ1-2; CDR3: CASSDSGAYGYTF; DNA: TGTGCCAGCAGTGACTCAGGGGCCTATGGCTACACCTTC
D: TRBD1; V: TRBV6-2/TRBV6-3; size: -; J: TRBJ2-7; CDR3: CASSEGQKAYEQYF; DNA: TGTGCCAGCAGTGAGGGACAGAAAGCCTACGAGCAGTACTTC
D: -; V: TRBV5-1; size: few; J: TRBJ2-7; CDR3: CASSPSPGKPYEQYF; DNA: TGCGCCAGCAGCCCTTCCCCCGGGAAACCCTACGAGCAGTACTTC
D: -; V: TRBV4-2; size: -; J: TRBJ2-3; CDR3: CASSLDTVDTQYF; DNA: TGTGCCAGCAGCCTCGACACCGTAGATACGCAGTATTTT
D: -; V: TRBV5-4; size: -; J: TRBJ1-6; CDR3: CASQFTGSPLHF; DNA: TGTGCCAGTCAGTTCACGGGTTCACCCCTCCACTTT
D: -; V: TRBV3-1/TRBV3-2; size: -; J: TRBJ2-3; CDR3: CASSQRLTGTTDTQYF; DNA: TGTGCCAGCAGCCAACGTTTAACGGGAACCACAGATACGCAGTATTTT
D: -; V: TRBV24-1; size: -; J: TRBJ2-1; CDR3: CATSDPGRDRFEQFF; DNA: TGTGCCACCAGTGACCCCGGTCGGGATCGATTTGAGCAGTTCTTC
D: TRBD1; V: TRBV27; size: few; J: TRBJ2-7; CDR3: CASSLSRTGAYEQYF; DNA: TGTGCCAGCAGTTTATCCCGGACAGGAGCCTACGAGCAGTACTTC
D: -; V: TRBV19; size: -; J: TRBJ2-1; CDR3: CASSIVGLADEQFF; DNA: TGTGCCAGTAGTATAGTCGGTCTAGCAGACGAGCAGTTCTTC
D: TRBD1; V: TRBV5-1; size: few; J: TRBJ1-2; CDR3: CASSPPGQERQTF; DNA: TGCGCCAGCAGCCCCCCAGGACAGGAACGTCAGACCTTC
D: TRBD1; V: TRBV7-9; size: -; J: TRBJ2-7; CDR3: CATGTGVYEQYF; DNA: TGTGCGACCGGGACAGGGGTCTACGAGCAGTACTTC
D: TRBD1; V: TRBV2; size: -; J: TRBJ2-1; CDR3: CASSLTTGQGRNEQFF; DNA: TGTGCCAGCAGTCTAACGACCGGACAGGGTCGAAATGAGCAGTTCTTC
D: TRBD1; V: TRBV14; size: medium-sized; J: TRBJ2-3; CDR3: CASSQEGQGALDTQYF; DNA: TGTGCCAGCAGCCAAGAGGGACAGGGGGCATTGGATACGCAGTATTTT
D: -; V: TRBV5-1; size: -; J: TRBJ1-2; CDR3: CASSSIMSSIRNYGYTF; DNA: TGCGCCAGCAGCTCTATCATGAGTTCTATAAGAAACTATGGCTACACCTTC
D: -; V: TRBV14; size: few; J: TRBJ2-1; CDR3: CASSQDYGGNNEQFF; DNA: TGTGCCAGCAGCCAAGATTACGGAGGTAACAATGAGCAGTTCTTC
D: TRBD1; V: TRBV4-2; size: -; J: TRBJ1-3; CDR3: CASSGQVGGYSGNTIYF; DNA: TGTGCCAGCAGCGGACAGGTGGGGGGATACTCTGGAAACACCATATATTTT
D: -; V: TRBV28; size: once; J: TRBJ1-5; CDR3: CASKGLNQPQHF; DNA: TGTGCCAGCAAGGGACTCAATCAGCCCCAGCATTTT
D: -; V: TRBV7-9; size: -; J: TRBJ2-2; CDR3: CASSGPQGNTGELFF; DNA: TGTGCCAGCAGCGGTCCACAGGGAAACACCGGGGAGCTGTTTTTT
D: TRBD1; V: TRBV15; size: -; J: TRBJ2-1; CDR3: CATSVPRGSEQFF; DNA: TGTGCCACCAGCGTCCCCAGGGGGAGTGAGCAGTTCTTC
D: TRBD2; V: TRBV7-2; size: -; J: TRBJ2-5; CDR3: CASSLGLSGGRETQYF; DNA: TGTGCCAGCAGCTTAGGTCTGTCGGGAGGGAGAGAGACCCAGTACTTC
D: TRBD1; V: TRBV10-1; size: -; J: TRBJ2-1; CDR3: CASSTGTGANNEQFF; DNA: TGCGCCAGCAGTACCGGGACAGGAGCCAACAATGAGCAGTTCTTC
D: TRBD1; V: TRBV5-6; size: -; J: TRBJ2-1; CDR3: CASSLADRAYNEQFF; DNA: TGTGCCAGCAGCTTGGCAGACAGGGCCTACAATGAGCAGTTCTTC
D: -; V: TRBV4-2; size: once; J: TRBJ1-3; CDR3: CASKNRGSNGNTIYF; DNA: TGTGCCAGCAAAAACCGGGGAAGCAACGGAAACACCATATATTTT
D: -; V: TRBV6-2/TRBV6-3; size: -; J: TRBJ1-5; CDR3: CASSFGGQPQHF; DNA: TGTGCCAGCAGTTTCGGTGGTCAGCCCCAGCATTTT
D: TRBD2; V: TRBV9; size: -; J: TRBJ2-1; CDR3: CASSASPSGSNEQFF; DNA: TGTGCCAGCAGTGCATCCCCTAGCGGTTCAAATGAGCAGTTCTTC
D: -; V: TRBV3-1/TRBV3-2; size: -; J: TRBJ2-5; CDR3: CASRRAGQETQYF; DNA: TGTGCCAGCAGGAGAGCGGGTCAAGAGACCCAGTACTTC
D: -; V: TRBV6-6; size: -; J: TRBJ2-1; CDR3: CASSRTAPSYNEQFF; DNA: TGTGCCAGCAGCCGGACAGCTCCTTCCTACAATGAGCAGTTCTTC
D: -; V: TRBV27; size: few; J: TRBJ2-3; CDR3: CASSLFSVDTQYF; DNA: TGTGCCAGCAGTTTATTCTCGGTAGATACGCAGTATTTT